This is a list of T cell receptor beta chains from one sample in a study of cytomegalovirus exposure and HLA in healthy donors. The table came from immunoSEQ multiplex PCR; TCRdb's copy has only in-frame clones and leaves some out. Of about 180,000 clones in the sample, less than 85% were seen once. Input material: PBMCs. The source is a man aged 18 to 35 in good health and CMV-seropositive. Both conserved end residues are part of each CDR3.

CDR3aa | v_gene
CASSPSNGELFF | TRBV7-8
CATSRSRSGATRTDTQYF | TRBV15
CASSYSTGLDGYTF | TRBV6-5
CASEPRDRGLDTQYF | TRBV6-5
CASSPIADTQYF | TRBV11-1
CASTGTASGNTIYF | TRBV2
CASSEPDRGRGGYTF | TRBV6-1
CASSQEAGVYNEQFF | TRBV4-2
CASSQGGGDSYNEQFF | TRBV4-1
CASSFPGQGVNYGYTF | TRBV28
CASSSSRDRSFYGYTF | TRBV7-9
CASSEWHYGYTF | TRBV7-2
CSVGGVLNTGELFF | TRBV29-1
CASKGDRSSGANVLTF | TRBV2
CASSQTPDRGGTEAFF | TRBV11-2
CASWGRDRVAYGYTF | TRBV28
CASSLAERGGRRSQYF | TRBV13
CASSSRQGASMNTEAFF | TRBV7-3
CATSGGRWAYGMNTEAFF | TRBV15
CASSESWAGQETQYF | TRBV10-2
CASRQPQGTGANVLTF | TRBV5-1
CASSPLAGGPQDTQYF | TRBV9
CASSLVAATVADTQYF | TRBV7-8
CASTGTSGYEQYF | TRBV25-1
CASSSRIATGELFF | TRBV7-9
CASRKAGGPTDTQYF | TRBV6-5
CASGFGAGGGGYTF | TRBV12-5
CASSVGTSNEQFF | TRBV9
CTSSQDINEQFF | TRBV1
CASSFTLRTSGRFETQYF | TRBV9
CAISESWSSRAFF | TRBV10-3
CASSPLLGQDSYEQYF | TRBV7-6
CASSFLSGGGTYEQYF | TRBV11-3
CASSFLAGVGEQYF | TRBV2
CASSEQGRSEKLFF | TRBV25-1
CASSLVPTGGSSYEQYF | TRBV7-8
CASSQEGGDGSYNSPLHF | TRBV4-1
CASTPRTGFSGANVLTF | TRBV5-1
CASSPLSGESDTQYF | TRBV9
CASSLGLAGTDTQYF | TRBV5-1
CASSPGTDTQYF | TRBV5-1
CASSTGTGGSNQPQHF | TRBV28
CASSFVYGAGPSQRAKNIQYF | TRBV28
CASSVAISGSFNTQYF | TRBV9
CASSLVLTPGTAKPPGPQHF | TRBV5-5
CASSLPYTGELFF | TRBV7-3
CASSLGPGTSTGELFF | TRBV7-7
CASSLPGTGYNEQFF | TRBV7-2
CASSPLTGGNYEQYF | TRBV11-2
CASSLDGTVNNEQFF | TRBV5-1
CASKVWRDTEAFF | TRBV7-6
CASSLGRGGLLTDTQYF | TRBV11-2
CASSSSGLAGVVSYNEQFF | TRBV7-8